Presented here are 11 T cell receptor beta chains from one specimen sequenced in a study of T cell responses to AZD1222 COVID-19 vaccine. Libraries were prepared by immunoSEQ multiplex PCR; TCRdb keeps only in-frame clonotypes and omits some of them. This sample has roughly 110,000 clones; about 90% occur once, and the top ten carry 6.5% to 8%. The sequencing here drew on peripheral blood, taken on day 0 of AZD1222 vaccination. These receptors were taken from an adult in good health.

The chain joins TRBV27 to TRBJ1-1; D call uncertain. The germline gives CDR1 MNHEY, CDR2 SMNVEV (reference sequence). The V end was cut by 4 bases, the J end by 4 bases, with 16 bases between. The CDR3 has 15 amino acids. This CDR3 is CASSSRDRVGTEAFF. In DNA, the CDR3 is TGTGCCAGCAGTTCAAGAGACCGGGTGGGCACTGAAGCTTTCTTT.

The rearrangement joins TRBV11-1 to TRBJ2-7; maybe TRBD1 (6 bases). This CDR3 is built from 14 residues. The V gene lost 6 bases and the J gene lost 2 bases, with 14 bases spanning the gap. CDR1 is SGHAT, CDR2 FQDESV, per germline (reference sequence). The CDR3 region has the DNA TGTGCCAGCAGTCCGACAGGCGAACCCTACGAGCAGTACTTC. It codes for CASSPTGEPYEQYF.

J is TRBJ2-7 and V is TRBV5-1; 11 positions match TRBD2. The CDR3 extends over 19 amino acids. Germline lookup yields CDR1 SGHRS and CDR2 YFSETQ. V shed 0 bases and J 0 bases; nucleotides not matched to a gene: 11. CDR3 amino acids: CASSLGPIAGGGLSYEQYF. CDR3 nucleotides: TGCGCCAGCAGCTTGGGCCCCATAGCGGGAGGGGGCCTCTCCTACGAGCAGTACTTC.

The rearrangement uses TRBV7-9 and TRBJ2-1, with 8 nucleotides matching TRBD1. V shed 6 bases, J shed 6 bases, and the junction held 7 bases outside the gene matches. The CDR3 contains 14 residues. Per the germline V gene, CDR1 is SEHNR and CDR2 is FQNEAQ (reference sequence). Here the CDR3 DNA reads TGTGCCAGCAGACGGACAGGGAAAGGCAATGAGCAGTTCTTC. It translates to CASRRTGKGNEQFF.

The chain recombines TRBV28 with TRBJ2-7; tentatively, D is TRBD1 (5 bases). Germline V gene data show CDR1 as MDHEN and CDR2 as SYDVKM. The length of the CDR3 is 15 residues. V was clipped by 4 bases and J by 0 bases, with 13 bases between them. CDR3 DNA: TGTGCCAGCAGTTCCATGACAGAGAGCTCCTACGAGCAGTACTTC. Translating it yields CASSSMTESSYEQYF.

The CDR3 loop is CAWSGQYPGELFF. CDR3 DNA: TGTGCCTGGAGCGGACAGTATCCCGGGGAGCTGTTTTTT. The chain carries TRBV30 and TRBJ2-2, with TRBD1 as a possible D gene (6 bases). V gave up 3 bases and J gave up 6 bases, with 11 bases separating them. Germline V gene lookup returns CDR1 GTSNPN and CDR2 SVGIG (reference sequence). The CDR3 has 13 amino acids.

This rearrangement joins TRBV4-1 to TRBJ2-1; D call uncertain. CDR1 and CDR2 (germline): MGHRA, YSYEKL. The CDR3 is made up of 15 amino acids. V lost 0 bases to trimming and J lost 7 bases, with 13 bases between them. In nucleotides, the CDR3 is TGCGCCAGCAGCCAAGATGATGACGTGAGGAATGAGCAGTTCTTC. This gives the protein CASSQDDDVRNEQFF.

This clone was seen only a few times. The chain links TRBV24-1 to TRBJ1-5; TRBD1 matches 8 bases. CDR3 size: 14 residues. V shed 6 bases, J shed 3 bases, and the junction held 3 bases outside the gene matches. The germline V gene encodes CDR1 KGHDR and CDR2 SFDVKD. This CDR3 is CATSQGAFNQPQHF. The CDR3 nucleotides are TGTGCCACCAGTCAGGGGGCGTTCAATCAGCCCCAGCATTTT.

V and J are TRBV27 and TRBJ2-3; D gene uncertain. From germline, CDR1 is MNHEY and CDR2 SMNVEV (reference sequence). This CDR3 is 14 amino acids long. Between the trimmed V and J ends, which lost 3 bases and 2 bases, there was a span of 9 bases. In nucleotides, the CDR3 is TGTGCCAGCAGTTTCACCCGCCTCACAGATACGCAGTATTTT. This sequence encodes CASSFTRLTDTQYF.

The J gene is TRBJ2-7, the V gene TRBV3-1 (or the pseudogene TRBV3-2); 14 bases fit TRBD2. The V gene's germline CDR1 is LGHDT and CDR2 YNNKEL (reference sequence). CDR3 length: 17 residues. The V gene end was trimmed by 6 bases and the J gene end by 6 bases; junction bases not matched to a gene: 13. The CDR3 DNA is TGTGCCAGCAGGGGGGAGGGGACTAGCGGGAGCAAAGGCGAGCAGTACTTC. Translating it yields CASRGEGTSGSKGEQYF.

The chain combines TRBV29-1 with TRBJ1-2; 11 nucleotides agree with TRBD1. Germline V gives CDR1 SQVTM, CDR2 ANQGSEA. Trimming cost V 5 bases and J 2 bases; bases outside gene matches: 4. CDR3 size: 14 residues. In DNA, the CDR3 is TGCAGCGTTCATGGGACAGGGGGAAACTATGGCTACACCTTC. This gives the protein CSVHGTGGNYGYTF.